These T cell receptor beta chains were read from a single sample in a study of CD8+ T cells in alopecia areata. TCRdb keeps only in-frame clones here, not all; method: immunoSEQ multiplex PCR. Of about 180,000 clones listed, 50% to 60% are singletons. The specimen was CD4+ T cells sorted from blood, collected at week 0. Receptors originate from a human donor with alopecia areata. Both conserved end residues are part of each CDR3. The order of the fields is clone size, D gene, V gene, J gene, CDR3 DNA, CDR3 protein. A D gene is named only where the DNA matches it firmly. The listing skips clone size in some rows; elsewhere it reads once, few, many or a size class.

NA	NA	TRBV30	TRBJ2-2	TGTGCCTGGGCAGGGATACCCGGGGAGCTGTTTTTT	CAWAGIPGELFF
few	NA	TRBV19	TRBJ1-1	TGTGCCAGTAGTAGGTCCCCAGTGGGCACTGAAGCTTTCTTT	CASSRSPVGTEAFF
NA	NA	TRBV5-6	TRBJ1-1	TGTGCCAGCAGCTTTTCAGGGGTTATGAACACTGAAGCTTTCTTT	CASSFSGVMNTEAFF
few	NA	TRBV5-1	TRBJ2-3	TGCGCCAGCTCGCCAGAGACAGATACGCAGTATTTT	CASSPETDTQYF
NA	NA	TRBV30	TRBJ2-1	TGTGCCTGGGTAGTACTAGGTGGGAACAATGAGCAGTTCTTC	CAWVVLGGNNEQFF
NA	NA	TRBV5-1	TRBJ2-7	TGCGCCAGCAGCTTGGATTGGGCAGACTCCTACGAGCAGTACTTC	CASSLDWADSYEQYF
NA	TRBD1	TRBV29-1	TRBJ1-1	TGCAGCGTTGTAGGAGACAGGGTGAACACTGAAGCTTTCTTT	CSVVGDRVNTEAFF
NA	NA	TRBV4-1	TRBJ1-2	TGCGCCAGCAGCCCAGGACAGTATGGCTACACCTTC	CASSPGQYGYTF
NA	NA	TRBV4-1	TRBJ2-2	TGCGCCAGCAGCCCCCGGACAGTAAACACCGGGGAGCTGTTTTTT	CASSPRTVNTGELFF
once	NA	TRBV30	TRBJ1-5	TGTGCCTGGAGTGCCGGGGTCAATCAGCCCCAGCATTTT	CAWSAGVNQPQHF
NA	TRBD1	TRBV29-1	TRBJ2-7	TGCAGCGTTGAGGTACAGGGGGTCGAGCAGTACTTC	CSVEVQGVEQYF
once	NA	TRBV7-9	TRBJ1-2	TGTGCCAGCAGCCTGAATCGGGGCTACACCTTC	CASSLNRGYTF
once	TRBD1	TRBV4-1	TRBJ2-3	TGCGCCAGCAGCCAAGACAGAGGGGGCCGTAGCACAGATACGCAGTATTTT	CASSQDRGGRSTDTQYF
NA	NA	TRBV29-1	TRBJ2-5	TGCAGCGTTGGACAGGCCGTAGAGACCCAGTACTTC	CSVGQAVETQYF